The next 12 T cell receptor beta chains were all read from a single sample in a study of sequential checkpoint blockade in melanoma. Indicated treatment: randomized to nivolumab then ipilimumab (arm A) or the reverse (arm B). Sequencing used immunoSEQ multiplex PCR; TCRdb keeps in-frame clones, though not all of them. The sample includes approximately 10,000 clones, roughly 73% of them seen just once. Sequenced here: CD8+ T cells sorted from blood (inferred from file names), sampled from a patient given nivolumab and ipilimumab in sequence. These receptor sequences come from a human donor with melanoma.

This clone was detected a few times. In DNA, the CDR3 is TGTGCCAGCAGCGAGGGGACAGCTACCACCGGGGAGCTGTTTTTT. Protein sequence: CASSEGTATTGELFF. The V call is TRBV5-4, the J call TRBJ2-2; 7 bases agree with TRBD1. CDR1 and CDR2 (germline): SGHNT, YYREEE (reference sequence). The J segment lost 4 bases and the V segment lost 4 bases, leaving 7 bases of the junction unmatched. The CDR3 runs to 15 residues.

Here the CDR3 reads CASSWTSGGFYEQYF. The CDR3 DNA reads as TGTGCCAGCAGCTGGACTAGCGGGGGGTTCTACGAGCAGTACTTC. The rearrangement uses TRBV11-2 and TRBJ2-7; 14 bases align to TRBD2. The CDR3 loop spans 15 amino acids. V was clipped by 4 bases and J by 3 bases; unmatched bases: 2. Germline assignment: CDR1 SGHAT and CDR2 FQNNGV.

The genes are TRBV28 and TRBJ2-1; TRBD2 matches at 9 bases. CDR1 MDHEN and CDR2 SYDVKM come from the germline V gene. J was trimmed by 8 bases and V by 5 bases; bases with no gene match: 16. The CDR3 contains 17 residues. The CDR3 bases are TGTGCCAGCAGTCTCACCATAGGGGCTAGCGGGAAAGATGAGCAGTTCTTC. Its translation is CASSLTIGASGKDEQFF.

This clone was counted a few times. The CDR3 spells CASSWDREKGRSTEAFF. The CDR3 DNA is TGCGCCAGCAGCTGGGACAGGGAGAAGGGTCGGAGCACTGAAGCTTTCTTT. V and J are TRBV5-1 and TRBJ1-1, with 9 bases fitting TRBD1. Trimming cost V 3 bases and J 4 bases; bases outside gene matches: 13. Germline V lookup: CDR1 SGHRS, CDR2 YFSETQ. This CDR3 is built from 17 residues.

The chain employs TRBV6-6 and TRBJ2-7; TRBD1 aligns across 7 bases. Germline V lookup: CDR1 MNHNY, CDR2 SVGAGI (reference sequence). V dropped 0 bases and J dropped 5; count of bases not matched to a gene: 4. The CDR3 extends over 14 amino acids. CDR3 bases: TGTGCCAGCAGTTACTCGACAGGGTCCGACGAGCAGTACTTC. It specifies CASSYSTGSDEQYF.

This rearrangement joins TRBV5-6 to TRBJ2-2, with D maybe TRBD2 (6 bases). The germline V and J ends were trimmed by 2 bases and 4 bases, with 6 bases remaining between them. The germline V gene encodes CDR1 SGHDT and CDR2 YYEEEE. The CDR3 totals 13 residues. The CDR3 DNA follows: TGTGCCAGCAGCTTCGGGGGCACCGGGGAGCTGTTTTTT. It encodes CASSFGGTGELFF.

The J gene is TRBJ1-2, the V gene TRBV9; TRBD1 aligns across 11 bases. The CDR3 spans 16 residues. The J segment lost 2 bases and the V segment lost 2 bases, leaving 5 bases of the junction unmatched. From germline, CDR1 is SGDLS and CDR2 YYNGEE. CDR3 in amino acids: CASSVDRGRGNYGYTF. In DNA form, the CDR3 reads TGTGCCAGCAGCGTGGACAGGGGGCGAGGGAACTATGGCTACACCTTC.

This clone was counted only a few times. The CDR3 nucleotides are TGCGCCAGCAGCCCCACTAGCGGGAGGAACTACGAGCAGTACTTC. It yields the protein CASSPTSGRNYEQYF. The genes are TRBV5-1 and TRBJ2-7; 12 nucleotides match TRBD2. With V trimmed by 4 bases and J by 3 bases, 5 bases remained unmatched. Germline CDR1 SGHRS, CDR2 YFSETQ. The CDR3 has 15 amino acids.

The chain has TRBV9 and TRBJ2-7, with TRBD2 matching over 8 bases. Germline assignment: CDR1 SGDLS and CDR2 YYNGEE. The CDR3 has 15 residues. Trimming took 4 bases from V and 2 from J; bases not matched to a gene: 8. This CDR3 is CASSSRAGEPYEQYF. The CDR3 nucleotides read TGTGCCAGCAGCTCGAGAGCGGGAGAACCCTACGAGCAGTACTTC.

V usage is TRBV10-3 and J usage is TRBJ1-1; D is unclear. The CDR3 spans 13 residues. The germline gives CDR1 ENHRY, CDR2 SYGVKD. V dropped 0 bases and J dropped 0 bases, with 2 bases sitting between them. In nucleotides, the CDR3 is TGTGCCATCAGTGAGTCCTTGAACACTGAAGCTTTCTTT. Translation: CAISESLNTEAFF.

The CDR3 DNA reads as TGTGCCAGCAGCTTAATGGGCGGGGGGGCCTTCACCGGGGAGCTGTTTTTT. Its protein is CASSLMGGGAFTGELFF. The chain combines TRBV7-8 with TRBJ2-2; 9 bases agree with TRBD2. CDR1 and CDR2 (germline): SGHVS, FQNEAQ. The CDR3 has 17 residues. V trimming: 2 bases; J trimming: 4 bases; junction bases outside the gene matches: 8.

V and J are TRBV27 and TRBJ2-5; TRBD1 agrees at 7 bases. The DNA end lines up better with TRBJ2-7; the J call may be wrong. CDR3 size: 13 residues. CDR1 is MNHEY, CDR2 SMNVEV, per germline (reference sequence). The CDR3 region has the DNA TGTGCCAGCAGCCATGGACAGGTTTACGAGCAGTACTTC. Translation: CASSHGQVYEQYF.